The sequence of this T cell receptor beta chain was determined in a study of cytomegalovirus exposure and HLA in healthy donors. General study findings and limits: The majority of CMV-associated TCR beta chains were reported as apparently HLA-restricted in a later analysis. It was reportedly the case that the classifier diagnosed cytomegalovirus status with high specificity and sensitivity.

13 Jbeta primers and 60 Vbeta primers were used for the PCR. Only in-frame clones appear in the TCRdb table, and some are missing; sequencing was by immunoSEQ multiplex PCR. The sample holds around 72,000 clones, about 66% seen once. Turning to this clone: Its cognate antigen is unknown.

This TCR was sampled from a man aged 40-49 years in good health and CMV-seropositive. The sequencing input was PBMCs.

The CDR3 DNA is TGTGCCAGCATGCGGCGAGCCTACGAGCAGTACTTC. As protein: CASMRRAYEQYF. The genes are TRBV6-1 and TRBJ2-7, with D hard to call. Looked up from germline, CDR1 is MNHNS and CDR2 is SASEGT. Trimming stripped 7 bases from V and 2 bases from J, with 9 bases between. The CDR3 consists of 12 residues.